This T cell receptor beta chain stems from a study of tumor-infiltrating lymphocytes in localized non-small cell lung cancer. Across the study: Patients included smokers and never-smokers with various histologies, some sampled after neoadjuvant chemotherapy.

The table came from immunoSEQ multiplex PCR; TCRdb's copy has only in-frame clones and leaves some out. This sample has around 16,000 clones, with around 72% found just once. The CDR3 runs 14 residues. Germline loops: CDR1 SGHVS, CDR2 FNYEAQ. V gave up 2 bases and J gave up 8 bases, with 13 bases separating them. Input material: lung tumor tissue. The sequence was collected from a human donor with non-small cell lung cancer. The chain is built from TRBV7-6 and TRBJ2-1; D remains unclear. The CDR3 region has the DNA TGTGCCAGCAGCTTACCAAGGCAGGCTCATGAGCAGTTCTTC. It codes for CASSLPRQAHEQFF.